This T cell receptor (beta chain) was profiled in a study of beta chain features in type 1 diabetes. There are a few counts of this clone. What it binds is not known. Findings and limits, study-wide: Moderate yet significant TCRB CDR3 shortening was seen in Type 1 diabetes patients in all four CD4+ subsets. Possibly, sequencing cDNA over-represented cells that had high TCR expression levels. PCR might preferentially amplify shorter templates, equally in patients and controls.

Of the isolated RNA, all was reverse transcribed, and so the sequenced material was expressed TCRB transcripts. The protocol was immunoSEQ multiplex PCR, while the TCRdb copy is restricted to in-frame clones and leaves out a portion. The sample comprises 330,000 or so clones, 10% to 15% of which are singletons, and 0.0095% to 0.013% rests with the top ten. Per germline, CDR1 MNHNY and CDR2 SVGAGI (reference sequence). V lost 6 bases and J lost 9; bases outside the gene matches: 6. This CDR3 spans 13 amino acids. The specimen sequenced was naive CD4+ T cells from blood. The chain employs TRBV6-6 and TRBJ2-1; 9 nucleotides align to TRBD1. The TCR originated in a woman under 30 with type 1 diabetes. CDR3 nucleotides: TGTGCCAGCAGGCGCGGACAGGGGACTGAGCAGTTCTTC. Its translation: CASRRGQGTEQFF.